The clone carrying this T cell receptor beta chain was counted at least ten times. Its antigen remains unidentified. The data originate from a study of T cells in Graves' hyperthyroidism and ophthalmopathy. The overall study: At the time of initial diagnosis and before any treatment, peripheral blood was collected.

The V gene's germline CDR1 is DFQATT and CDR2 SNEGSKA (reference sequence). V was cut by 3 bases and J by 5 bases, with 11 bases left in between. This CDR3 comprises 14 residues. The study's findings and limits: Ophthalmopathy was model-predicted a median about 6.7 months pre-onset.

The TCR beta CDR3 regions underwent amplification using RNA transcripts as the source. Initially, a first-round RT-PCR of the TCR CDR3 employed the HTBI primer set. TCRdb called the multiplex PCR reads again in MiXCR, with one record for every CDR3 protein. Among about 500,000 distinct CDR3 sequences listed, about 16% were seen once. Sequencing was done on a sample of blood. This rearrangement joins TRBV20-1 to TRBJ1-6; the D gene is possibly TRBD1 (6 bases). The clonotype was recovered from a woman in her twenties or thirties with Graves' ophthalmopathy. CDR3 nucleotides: TGCAGTGCTAGTGACAGGCTTGATAATTCACCCCTCCACTTT. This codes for CSASDRLDNSPLHF.